Here is one T cell receptor (beta chain) with its context. The antigen remains unidentified. These data belong to a study of vaccination and CD4 T cells after COVID-19. With the Oncomine TCR Beta short-read assay, DNA from cultured CD4+ T cells was sequenced. TCRdb redid the calling of the PCR reads with MiXCR, one entry per CDR3 protein. The sample shows under 13,000 distinct CDR3 sequences, 40% to 45% of them seen only once. The length of the CDR3 is 15 residues. Germline V lookup: CDR1 MNHEY, CDR2 SMNVEV (reference sequence). V lost 2 bases, J lost 4 bases, and 14 bases lay in between. Treatment here: 10-day PBMC culture with coronavirus spike peptide pools or control peptides (ViraFEST assay).

Sequenced here: CD4+ T cells from blood, cultured in vitro, sampled after SARS-CoV-2 vaccination. The chain carries TRBV27 and TRBJ1-2, with a weak D call TRBD1 (6 bases). This clonotype was sampled from a human donor who had recovered from COVID-19. The CDR3 region has the DNA TGTGCCAGCAGTTTACTACCACCAGGGGCCTATGGCTACACCTTC. Residues: CASSLLPPGAYGYTF.